This T cell receptor beta chain derives from a study of blood T cell repertoires in COVID-19. At the level of the study: COVID-19 samples, acute and convalescent, were from the United States, Italy and Spain. PBMCs, B-cell-depleted T cells, or T cells provided the cDNA or gDNA that made up the material.

Trimming left V 2 bases short and J 4 bases short, with 12 bases between. CDR1 and CDR2 from the germline V gene are GTSNPN and SVGIG (reference sequence). The CDR3 contains 13 residues. This clone was seen once. Generated by immunoSEQ multiplex PCR, the TCRdb table keeps only in-frame clones and is missing some. The sample lists about 380,000 clones, around 84% seen once, with roughly 3.9% in the top ten. The sample consisted of peripheral blood. V and J are TRBV30 and TRBJ2-7; tentatively, D is TRBD1 (6 bases). This clonotype originated in a woman aged 18-29 years with acute or convalescent COVID-19. CDR3 sequence: CAWSPQTGYEQYF. DNA for the CDR3: TGTGCCTGGAGTCCACAGACAGGATACGAGCAGTACTTC.